The 16 T cell receptor beta chains listed next were all sequenced from one sample in a study of blood T cell repertoires in COVID-19 (TCRdb year 2020). Library construction relied on the immunoSEQ multiplex PCR assay. TCRdb limited this immuneACCESS table to in-frame rearrangements with V and J called. A share of clones is missing; checked studies link under half to unresolved V genes, and the rest is unexplained. This sample comprises more than 250,000 clones, approximately 88% of them detected only once. Over 6% of the sample is held by the ten biggest clonotypes. The sample taken for sequencing was PBMCs or T cells enriched from blood (not recorded which). The receptors derive from a woman aged 40 to 50 who had recovered from COVID-19.

V usage is TRBV11-2 and J usage is TRBJ2-5, with 11 bases aligning to TRBD2. The trim removed 4 bases at V and 4 bases at J, leaving 8 bases unmatched. This CDR3 has 16 amino acids. The germline CDR1 and CDR2 sequences are SGHAT and FQNNGV. CDR3 nucleotide sequence: TGTGCCAGCAGCTCACGACTAGCGGGAAGCGGAGAGACCCAGTACTTC. Translation: CASSSRLAGSGETQYF.

The chain employs TRBV28 and TRBJ1-2; D might be TRBD1 (6 bases). V was trimmed by 3 bases and J by 0 bases, leaving 11 bases between them. CDR1 MDHEN and CDR2 SYDVKM come from the germline V gene. The CDR3 has 15 residues. The CDR3: CASSLDSQANYGYTF. CDR3 bases: TGTGCCAGCAGTTTGGACAGCCAAGCTAACTATGGCTACACCTTC.

The chain combines TRBV5-1 with TRBJ2-5; 9 bases are shared with TRBD1. Germline CDR1 SGHRS, CDR2 YFSETQ. The CDR3 totals 16 residues. J lost 1 base, V lost 2 bases, and 6 bases had no gene match. The CDR3 sequence is CASSLVATGGQETQYF. Here the CDR3 DNA reads TGCGCCAGCAGCTTAGTTGCGACAGGGGGCCAAGAGACCCAGTACTTC. Combining the CDR3 with reference TRBV5-1 and TRBJ2-5 gives the whole variable domain KAGVTQTPRYLIKTRGQQVTLSCSPISGHRSVSWYQQTPGQGLQFLFEYFSETQRNKGNFPGRFSGRQFSNSRSEMNVSTLELGDSALYLCASSLVATGGQETQYFGPGTRLLVL.

This chain uses TRBV7-8 with TRBJ1-2; 8 nucleotides match TRBD1. This CDR3 has 16 amino acids. V trimming: 2 bases; J trimming: 7 bases; junction bases outside the gene matches: 12. CDR1 and CDR2 from the germline V gene are SGHVS and FQNEAQ. CDR3 in amino acids: CASSLNAGGVRRGYTF. The DNA of the CDR3 is TGTGCCAGCAGCTTAAATGCAGGGGGCGTGCGTCGTGGCTACACCTTC.

This clone has more than one count but fewer than ten. This chain uses TRBV18 with TRBJ2-1; 11 bases map to TRBD2. CDR1 KGHSH and CDR2 LQKENI come from the germline V gene. The CDR3 sequence is 13 residues long. V lost 3 bases to trimming and J lost 10 bases; unmatched junction nucleotides: 2. In DNA form, the CDR3 reads TGTGCCAGCTCACCCCGACTAGCGGGGGAGCAGTTCTTC. Encoded protein: CASSPRLAGEQFF. Full variable domain (remainder filled in from reference TRBV18 and TRBJ2-1): NAGVMQNPRHLVRRRGQEARLRCSPMKGHSHVYWYRQLPEEGLKFMVYLQKENIIDESGMPKERFSAEFPKEGPSILRIQQVVRGDSAAYFCASSPRLAGEQFFGPGTRLTVL.

The CDR3 reads CASSSFYGTSGDQETQYF. CDR3 bases: TGTGCCAGCAGTTCCTTCTACGGGACTAGCGGGGATCAAGAGACCCAGTACTTC. The V call is TRBV27, the J call TRBJ2-5; 13 bases map to TRBD2. CDR3 length: 18 amino acids. Looked up from germline, CDR1 is MNHEY and CDR2 is SMNVEV (reference sequence). Losses at the gene ends were 4 bases for V and 2 bases for J; bases not matched to a gene: 10.

This clone was observed once. The rearrangement joins TRBV19 to TRBJ2-2; D might be TRBD2 (6 bases). V was pared by 4 bases and J by 5 bases, with 20 bases between. This CDR3 contains 17 residues. Germline CDR1 and CDR2: LNHDA and SQIVND (reference sequence). This CDR3 is CASSRRGDAYVTGELFF. The CDR3 nucleotides are TGTGCCAGTAGTAGGCGGGGCGACGCCTACGTGACCGGGGAGCTGTTTTTT.

The CDR3 loop is CASSQGHVNTEAFF. The CDR3 DNA follows: TGTGCCAGCAGCCAGGGACATGTGAACACTGAAGCTTTCTTT. The chain has TRBV3-1 (or the pseudogene TRBV3-2) and TRBJ1-1, with a possible D match to TRBD1 (6 bases). Germline V gives CDR1 LGHDT, CDR2 YNNKEL (reference sequence). V was clipped by 3 bases and J by 0 bases, with 8 bases between them. The CDR3 covers 14 residues.

The rearrangement uses TRBV27 and TRBJ2-2, with D maybe TRBD2 (6 bases). V was trimmed by 2 bases and J by 6 bases, leaving 19 bases between them. Germline V gene lookup returns CDR1 MNHEY and CDR2 SMNVEV (reference sequence). The CDR3 contains 17 residues. The CDR3 nucleotides are TGTGCCAGCAGTTTACTTAAGGACTGGAGGGACGCCGGGGAGCTGTTTTTT. Encoded protein: CASSLLKDWRDAGELFF.

The chain couples TRBV5-4 to TRBJ2-7, with TRBD1 matching over 9 bases. This CDR3 is built from 15 residues. CDR1 is SGHNT and CDR2 is YYREEE in the germline V gene (reference sequence). V shed 0 bases, J shed 4 bases, and the junction held 5 bases outside the gene matches. In nucleotides, the CDR3 is TGTGCCAGCAGCTTGGCCGGGACAGGGCAGTACGAGCAGTACTTC. This translates into CASSLAGTGQYEQYF.

The chain carries TRBV28 and TRBJ2-5, with 12 nucleotides matching TRBD2. CDR1 is MDHEN, CDR2 SYDVKM, per germline. V lost 6 bases and J lost 4; bases outside the gene matches: 6. The CDR3 is 15 residues long. CDR3 sequence (DNA): TGTGCCAGCAGCTCTCCGGGACTAGCGGGAGAGACCCAGTACTTC. Translating gives CASSSPGLAGETQYF.

This clone was detected only once. V gene TRBV18 combines with J gene TRBJ2-5, with 7 bases lining up with TRBD1. The V gene end was trimmed by 3 bases and the J gene end by 0 bases; junction bases not matched to a gene: 1. Germline assignment: CDR1 KGHSH and CDR2 LQKENI. This CDR3 region has 14 residues. In DNA form, the CDR3 reads TGTGCCAGCTCACCGGGACAGTACCAAGAGACCCAGTACTTC. It encodes CASSPGQYQETQYF.

The chain has TRBV5-1 and TRBJ2-2; no firm D call. The CDR3 runs 17 residues. Germline CDR1 is SGHRS and CDR2 is YFSETQ. Trimming cost V 1 base and J 0 bases, with 13 bases left between them. The CDR3 bases are TGCGCCAGCAGCTTGAGCTCTACGAGCACGAACACCGGGGAGCTGTTTTTT. This sequence encodes CASSLSSTSTNTGELFF.

The chain has TRBV7-8 and TRBJ2-7; D is uncertain. The CDR3 covers 16 residues. Germline V gene data show CDR1 as SGHVS and CDR2 as FQNEAQ. V was shortened by 1 base and J by 1 base, with 14 bases between the two germline ends. The CDR3 bases are TGTGCCAGCAGCTTAGTTGCCCTCGAGGCTTCCTACGAGCAGTACTTC. Translated, it gives CASSLVALEASYEQYF.

This clone was recorded once. The CDR3 loop is CASAVQGSAEKLFF. In DNA form, the CDR3 reads TGTGCCAGCGCAGTACAGGGGTCGGCTGAAAAACTGTTTTTT. The chain joins TRBV2 to TRBJ1-4; 7 nucleotides align to TRBD1. Germline V gives CDR1 SNHLY, CDR2 FYNNEI. V trimming: 8 bases; J trimming: 7 bases; junction bases outside the gene matches: 10. CDR3 size: 14 residues.

The V call is TRBV19, the J call TRBJ2-1; TRBD1 matches at 9 bases. With V trimmed by 3 bases and J by 7 bases, 7 bases remained unmatched. CDR1 and CDR2 from the germline V gene are LNHDA and SQIVND (reference sequence). The CDR3 is 15 amino acids. Here the CDR3 DNA reads TGTGCCAGTAGTATTGGACAGGGGCTTCCAAATGAGCAGTTCTTC. Its protein product is CASSIGQGLPNEQFF.